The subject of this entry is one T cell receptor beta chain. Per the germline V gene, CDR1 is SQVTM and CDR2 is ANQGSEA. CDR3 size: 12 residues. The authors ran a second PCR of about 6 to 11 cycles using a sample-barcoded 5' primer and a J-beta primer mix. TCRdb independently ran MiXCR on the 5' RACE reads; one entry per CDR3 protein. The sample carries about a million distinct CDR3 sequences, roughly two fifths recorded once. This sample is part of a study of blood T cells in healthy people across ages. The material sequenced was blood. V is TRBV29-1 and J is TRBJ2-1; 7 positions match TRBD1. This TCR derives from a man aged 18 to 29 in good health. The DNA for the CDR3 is TGCAGTGTAACAGGGGAGTACAATGAGCAGTTCTTC. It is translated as CSVTGEYNEQFF.